This paragraph covers one TCR beta chain sequence. The antigen it recognizes is unknown. Base qualities were left out, and no much larger clone turns up one base away. The sample originates from a study of T-cell reconstitution after alpha-beta-depleted transplantation in children (dated by TCRdb to about 2016). At the level of the whole study: The study quantitatively tracked T-cell immune reconstitution after TCRalphabeta/CD19-depleted allogeneic hematopoietic cell transplantation in children using TCR repertoire profiling.

Library method: PCR. Sequencing instrument: Illumina HiSeq 2500. TCR library preparation used molecular barcoding, with unique molecular identifiers applied to normalize quantification of the TCRbeta repertoire. In TCRdb, the public reads were trimmed at Q25 with fastp and aligned with MiXCR, with productive beta chains retained. Merged by CDR3 protein, the rows form single entries marked with the most common genes and DNA. This sample lists fewer than 550,000 distinct CDR3 sequences; under 13% were detected once. The ten top clones hold 4.5% to 6.5% of the sample. The germline V gene encodes CDR1 SQVTM and CDR2 ANQGSEA. V loses 1 base, J loses 4 bases, and the germline ends lie 10 bases apart. The CDR3 spans 13 residues, from the cysteine through the phenylalanine. This entry keeps only the CDR3 DNA: 39 bases, framed from base 1.

The TCR comes from a human donor who donated a stem cell graft to a child with acute myeloid leukemia. Recombination joined TRBV29-1 with TRBJ1-2; the D gene is not confidently resolved. This sample comprised PBMCs from the stem cell graft donor, obtained from the stem cell graft. The CDR3 here reads CSVEVRTAYGYTF. The nucleotides are TGCAGCGTTGAAGTACGAACAGCCTATGGCTACACCTTC.